The T cell receptor beta chain under discussion was sequenced for a study of cytomegalovirus exposure and HLA in healthy donors. CDR3 length equals 15 residues. The V segment lost 5 bases and the J segment 5 bases; nucleotides outside the gene matches: 9. The germline V gene encodes CDR1 MDHEN and CDR2 SYDVKM. Of note for this clone: The antigen remains undetermined.

Overall study findings and caveats: Donors were assumed by presence/absence analyses to have roughly uniform sequencing depth. A prior analysis recorded that most TCR beta V segments were productive about 90% or about 30% of the time. A missense variant in DCLRE1C was later tied to TCR beta V- and J-gene trimming.

The PCR employed 60 Vbeta primers together with 13 Jbeta primers. TCRdb keeps only in-frame clones here, not all; method: immunoSEQ multiplex PCR. The sample holds more than 95,000 clones, 60% to 70% seen once. The sequenced material came from PBMCs. The chain couples TRBV28 to TRBJ2-5; TRBD1 aligns across 9 bases. This clonotype was sampled from a woman between 50 and 59 years old in good health and CMV-seronegative. CDR3 nucleotides: TGTGCCAGCAGTATCCCGGGACAGGGTGGGGAGACCCAGTACTTC. It encodes CASSIPGQGGETQYF.